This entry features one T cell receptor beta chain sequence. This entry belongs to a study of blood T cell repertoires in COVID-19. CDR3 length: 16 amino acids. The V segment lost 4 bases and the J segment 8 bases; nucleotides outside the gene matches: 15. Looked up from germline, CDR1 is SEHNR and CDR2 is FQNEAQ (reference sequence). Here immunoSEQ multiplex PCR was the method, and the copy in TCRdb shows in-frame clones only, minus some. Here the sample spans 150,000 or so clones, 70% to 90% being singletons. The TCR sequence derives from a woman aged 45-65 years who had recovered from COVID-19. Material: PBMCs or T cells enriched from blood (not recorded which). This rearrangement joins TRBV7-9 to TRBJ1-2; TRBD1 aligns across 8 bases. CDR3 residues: CASSSPLDRAGEGYTF. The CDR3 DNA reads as TGTGCCAGCAGCTCCCCTTTGGACAGGGCCGGGGAGGGCTACACCTTC.